The 9 T cell receptor beta chains given below trace back to one sample, sequenced in a study of a mutant IDH1 vaccine in newly diagnosed glioma (dated by TCRdb to the early 2020s). Their specific antigens are unknown. Library method: the immunoSEQ multiplex PCR assay. The clones in this table, taken by TCRdb from immuneACCESS, are in-frame only. Not every clone is retained; where verified, under half of the shortfall comes from an unresolved V gene, and the cause of the rest is unknown. The sample has roughly 120,000 clones on record, 80% of them singletons. The ten largest account for under 7% of the sample. In light of the paper, this sample's time point label describes: week 11, during vaccination. Every vaccine dose consisted of 300 ug of a 20-mer mutant IDH1 peptide in Montanide, administered subcutaneously together with topical imiquimod. This specimen consisted of PBMCs, obtained from a glioma patient whose treatment included an IDH1 peptide vaccine. The receptors shown here come from a middle-aged man with glioma.

V gene TRBV5-6 combines with J gene TRBJ1-2; TRBD1 matches 7 bases. V lost 4 bases to trimming and J lost 7 bases; unmatched junction nucleotides: 10. The CDR3 loop spans 14 amino acids. CDR1 and CDR2 from the germline V gene are SGHDT and YYEEEE. The CDR3 spells CASSPGQRGGGYTF. The CDR3 region has the DNA TGTGCCAGCAGCCCGGGACAGAGGGGAGGTGGCTACACCTTC.

V gene TRBV9 combines with J gene TRBJ2-2; TRBD2 aligns across 13 bases. The length of the CDR3 is 19 residues. Germline V lookup: CDR1 SGDLS, CDR2 YYNGEE. V shed 0 bases, J shed 2 bases, and the junction held 7 bases outside the gene matches. CDR3 in amino acids: CASSVGLAGGPHNTGELFF. The CDR3 bases are TGTGCCAGCAGCGTAGGACTAGCGGGAGGACCACATAACACCGGGGAGCTGTTTTTT.

This sequence joins TRBV5-3 and TRBJ2-7; D unclear. TRBV5-3 is annotated as an ORF whose role is uncertain. The CDR3 spans 15 residues. V dropped 0 bases and J dropped 2 bases, with 12 bases sitting between them. In nucleotides, the CDR3 is TGTGCCAGAAGCTTGGGGGCCGTTACTCCCTACGAGCAGTACTTC. It codes for CARSLGAVTPYEQYF.

The chain uses TRBV7-2 and TRBJ2-7; 9 nucleotides line up with TRBD2. Germline trimming cut 3 bases from V and 3 bases from J; bases unmatched to any gene: 6. Germline CDR1 SGHTA, CDR2 FQGNSA. This CDR3 has 15 amino acids. CDR3 sequence reads: CASSFSGSNNYEQYF. In DNA form, the CDR3 reads TGTGCCAGCAGCTTTAGCGGGAGCAACAACTACGAGCAGTACTTC.

The chain employs TRBV7-2 and TRBJ2-7; D uncertain. The germline V and J ends were trimmed by 0 bases and 6 bases, with 9 bases remaining between them. There are 13 residues in the CDR3. Germline lookup yields CDR1 SGHTA and CDR2 FQGNSA. The CDR3 coding sequence is TGTGCCAGCAGCTTAGCGTTTCCCGCCGAGCAGTACTTC. This encodes CASSLAFPAEQYF. The variable domain in full, with the rest retrieved from reference TRBV7-2 and TRBJ2-7, is GAGVSQSPSNKVTEKGKDVELRCDPISGHTALYWYRQSLGQGLEFLIYFQGNSAPDKSGLPSDRFSAERTGGSVSTLTIQRTQQEDSAVYLCASSLAFPAEQYFGPGTRLTVT.

The CDR3 DNA reads as TGTGCCAGCAAAATGCAGGGGGCCATTTCCTACGAGCAGTACTTC. Translation: CASKMQGAISYEQYF. J is TRBJ2-7 and V is TRBV2; the match to TRBD1 covers 8 bases. V lost 7 bases to trimming and J lost 1 base; unmatched junction nucleotides: 9. The germline CDR1 and CDR2 sequences are SNHLY and FYNNEI. CDR3 length equals 15 residues.

The chain links TRBV5-1 to TRBJ2-1; 10 nucleotides agree with TRBD2. Trimming took 3 bases from V and 2 from J; bases not matched to a gene: 2. This CDR3 contains 15 residues. Germline CDR1 reads SGHRS; CDR2 reads YFSETQ. The CDR3 DNA reads TGCGCCAGCAGCTCCAGCGGGGGGGCCTACAATGAGCAGTTCTTC. Translation: CASSSSGGAYNEQFF.

The rearrangement uses TRBV14 and TRBJ2-3; 7 bases agree with TRBD2. V shed 3 bases, J shed 4 bases, and the junction held 10 bases outside the gene matches. Germline V gene sequence: CDR1 SGHDN, CDR2 FVKESK. The CDR3 runs 16 residues. This CDR3 is CASSHLRTSGADTQYF. The CDR3 coding sequence is TGTGCCAGCAGCCATCTAAGGACTAGTGGGGCAGATACGCAGTATTTT. Full variable domain (outside the CDR3, taken from reference TRBV14 and TRBJ2-3): EAGVTQFPSHSVIEKGQTVTLRCDPISGHDNLYWYRRVMGKEIKFLLHFVKESKQDESGMPNNRFLAERTGGTYSTLKVQPAELEDSGVYFCASSHLRTSGADTQYFGPGTRLTVL.

This chain uses TRBV7-9 with TRBJ1-1, with D unclear. V lost 1 base and J 1 base, leaving 4 bases between the germline ends. The germline V gene encodes CDR1 SEHNR and CDR2 FQNEAQ (reference sequence). This CDR3 has 13 residues. The CDR3 loop reads CASSLGWNTEAFF. CDR3 DNA: TGTGCCAGCAGCTTAGGCTGGAACACTGAAGCTTTCTTT.